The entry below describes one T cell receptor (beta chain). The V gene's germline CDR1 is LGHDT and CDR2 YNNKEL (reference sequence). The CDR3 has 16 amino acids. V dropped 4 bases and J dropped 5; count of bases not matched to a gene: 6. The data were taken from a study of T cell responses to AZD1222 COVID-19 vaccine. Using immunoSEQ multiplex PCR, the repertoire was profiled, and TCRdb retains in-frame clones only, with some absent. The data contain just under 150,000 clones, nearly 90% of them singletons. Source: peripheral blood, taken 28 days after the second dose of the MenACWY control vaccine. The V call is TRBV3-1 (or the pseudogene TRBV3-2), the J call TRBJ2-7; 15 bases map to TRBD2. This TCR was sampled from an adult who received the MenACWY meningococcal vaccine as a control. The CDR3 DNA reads TGTGCCAGCAGCCGCTGGGGACTAGCGGGAGGTAACGAGCAGTACTTC. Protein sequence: CASSRWGLAGGNEQYF.